These 7 T cell receptor beta chains were sequenced from one sample in a study of cytomegalovirus exposure and HLA in healthy donors. The PCR had 60 Vbeta and 13 Jbeta primers. Sequencing was performed with immunoSEQ multiplex PCR; in TCRdb, only in-frame clones are kept and a portion is missing. Of approximately 160,000 clones detected, more than 80% appear once; the ten largest clones hold approximately 2.1%. Sequenced sample: PBMCs. The receptors derive from a young woman in good health and CMV-seronegative.

The CDR3 DNA is TGTGCTAGTGCCAGCGGGACCTTCTACAATGAGCAGTTCTTC. Its protein is CASASGTFYNEQFF. The V gene is TRBV12-5, the J gene TRBJ2-1, with 7 positions matching TRBD2. CDR1 and CDR2 from the germline V gene are LGHNT and FRNRAP. Germline trimming cut 7 bases from V and 3 bases from J; bases unmatched to any gene: 6. The CDR3 consists of 14 residues.

The chain combines TRBV7-2 with TRBJ1-3, with D possibly matching TRBD1 (5 bases). Germline V gene data show CDR1 as SGHTA and CDR2 as FQGNSA. The germline V and J ends were trimmed by 2 bases and 2 bases, with 10 bases remaining between them. The CDR3 is made up of 15 amino acids. The CDR3 sequence is CASSLIPRAGNTIYF. The DNA for the CDR3 is TGTGCCAGCAGCTTAATCCCCAGGGCTGGAAACACCATATATTTT.

V is TRBV6-6 and J is TRBJ2-7, with TRBD1 matching 7 bases. Germline assignment: CDR1 MNHNY and CDR2 SVGAGI (reference sequence). J gave up 2 bases and V 5 bases, and 9 bases lay outside the gene matches. The CDR3 is 15 residues long. Here the CDR3 reads CASSAWDSATYEQYF. CDR3 DNA: TGTGCCAGCAGTGCCTGGGACAGTGCCACCTACGAGCAGTACTTC.

V gene TRBV27 combines with J gene TRBJ2-7, with D perhaps TRBD1 (5 bases). The CDR3 consists of 14 residues. The V gene lost 2 bases and the J gene lost 2 bases, with 10 bases spanning the gap. Per germline, CDR1 MNHEY and CDR2 SMNVEV (reference sequence). The DNA for the CDR3 is TGTGCCAGCAGTTTAAACGGCAGGGCCTACGAGCAGTACTTC. It yields the protein CASSLNGRAYEQYF.

The genes are TRBV7-8 and TRBJ2-5; 14 bases align to TRBD2. CDR1 is SGHVS, CDR2 FQNEAQ, per germline. Trimming cost V 5 bases and J 5 bases; bases outside gene matches: 10. The CDR3 loop spans 17 amino acids. The CDR3 here is CASSARLAGGFMETQYF. The CDR3 DNA reads TGTGCCAGCAGCGCCCGACTAGCGGGGGGGTTTATGGAGACCCAGTACTTC.

This chain connects TRBV12-5 to TRBJ1-2, with 9 bases aligning to TRBD1. Germline CDR1 reads LGHNT; CDR2 reads FRNRAP. The CDR3 contains 13 residues. J was trimmed by 8 bases and V by 4 bases; bases with no gene match: 5. The CDR3 sequence: CASGSGQGLGYTF. The DNA of the CDR3 is TGTGCTAGTGGTTCCGGACAGGGGTTAGGCTACACCTTC. Full variable domain (missing parts from reference TRBV12-5 and TRBJ1-2): DARVTQTPRHKVTEMGQEVTMRCQPILGHNTVFWYRQTMMQGLELLAYFRNRAPLDDSGMPKDRFSAEMPDATLATLKIQPSEPRDSAVYFCASGSGQGLGYTFGSGTRLTVV.

The chain employs TRBV13 and TRBJ2-2, with 7 bases matching TRBD1. V trimming: 5 bases; J trimming: 6 bases; junction bases outside the gene matches: 15. The V gene's germline CDR1 is PRHDT and CDR2 FYEKMQ (reference sequence). This CDR3 has 17 residues. The CDR3 spells CASSGRQGVPRAGELFF. The CDR3 nucleotides read TGTGCCAGCAGCGGAAGACAGGGAGTCCCGAGGGCCGGGGAGCTGTTTTTT.